This TCR beta chain is from a study of cytomegalovirus exposure and HLA in healthy donors (dated by TCRdb to about 2017). With regard to the full study: An earlier analysis of 587 of the donors reported approximately 260 Gb of sequence data and 95 million to 120 million unique TCR beta sequences obtained from about 170 million T cells. Around 300 gigabases of sequencing data and 80 million or so unique TCR sequences were included in an early release covering about 700 HLA-typed donors. Of the 350 to 450 genotyped donors, around 81% fell in the genetic ancestry cluster associated with self-reported Caucasian donors. The aim of the study was to test whether cataloging public T cell receptors could identify signatures of past pathogen exposure. The study profiled the T cell repertoires of 550 to 700 subjects by immunosequencing and related them to cytomegalovirus serostatus. Besides the first cohort of some 670 subjects, a separate validation cohort made up of 95 to 150 different subjects was used. To predict cytomegalovirus infection status, the study combined high-throughput TCR immunosequencing, statistical association of individual TCRs with disease status, and machine learning. A later analysis re-analyzed previously published TCR beta repertoires from 666 donors and added high-resolution HLA genotyping to study TCR occurrence patterns. Rather than using new phenotypic data, the later analysis identified candidate immune exposures from TCR beta sequences and from how often those sequences occurred across donors. To decide whether each TCR beta V gene segment behaved as functional or pseudogenic, an earlier analysis of some 570 of the donors relied on high-throughput TCR beta sequencing. Donor age, sex, ethnicity and CMV serostatus were compiled together with the repertoire data. Genome-wide SNP genotypes for about three fifths of the roughly 700 donors were used in a later genetic analysis, which treated that subset as a discovery cohort. All discovery cohort repertoires had been generated on a single sequencing platform. HLA typing included class I and class II loci at four-digit resolution. The number of typed donors differed by locus: roughly 620-630 for A, B, C, DRB1 and DQB1; 522 for DQA1; roughly 600 for DPA1; and around 490 for DPB1. Because of strong linkage in the cohort, roughly five DR-DQ haplotypes were treated as single units for association and clustering. On average, around 230,000 unique TCR beta nucleotide sequences were sequenced per donor among some 430 genotyped donors of the cohort, with roughly a sixth of those sequences being non-productive. What the work shows at the level of the full study, not this receptor alone: The sequencing pipeline was judged likely to have produced a cluster of highly shared sequence variants as a technical artifact. The study gave a list of under 200 TCR beta chains associated with cytomegalovirus. Only TCR beta chains were sequenced in this cohort, and the absence of alpha or paired-chain data limited detectable features. When HLA alleles, especially DR and DQ, strongly co-occurred, TCR associations were difficult to assign to individual alleles. In vitro tests confirmed that a few of the cytomegalovirus-associated TCR beta chains recognize cytomegalovirus antigens. A further reported finding was that TCR beta sequences accurately predicted the HLA-A and HLA-B alleles for most subjects in the first cohort. V-gene and J-gene trimming of TCR beta chains was associated with a missense DCLRE1C variant in a later genetic analysis, and the association was replicated in an independent cohort. In an earlier analysis of under 600 of the donors, most TCR beta V segments were observed in productive rearrangements about 90% or about 30% of the time, broadly matching IMGT annotations. In both the original and validation cohorts, the classifier was reported to diagnose cytomegalovirus status with high specificity and sensitivity. For the cohort, immune exposure information was limited to CMV serostatus. It was suggested by the authors that the approach could potentially be generalized to other disease states and immunological phenotypes. Over 15 rarely observed V segments, including chromosome 9 orphons, were excluded from the earlier analysis of about 600 of the donors because counts were too low. According to a later genetic analysis, donors in an Asian-associated ancestry cluster had fewer N-insertions in productive TCRs than the approximately 650-donor mean. Correlated functional status among segregating V segments might reflect linkage disequilibrium, but an unknown experimental factor could not be ruled out. Specific HLA alleles were associated with roughly 17,000 TCR beta sequences at a false discovery rate of 0.05 in a later analysis. Because some donors lacked HLA typing at each locus, the association tests relied only on the typed subset. Roughly uniform sequencing depth across donors was assumed in presence/absence analyses, although this assumption may not hold. Most TCR sequences were seen in very few donors, while some public TCRs were found in many individuals. In a later analysis, TCR association rates were found to vary across HLA loci, with the most associated TCRs seen for DRB1 alleles and the fewest for HLA-C alleles. Some IMGT-functional V segments, including TRBV6-2 and TRBV6-3, could not be distinguished by the 87-base-pair reads and were therefore excluded. According to a later analysis, most CMV-associated TCR beta chains appeared to be HLA-restricted, and the HLA associations seemed to be driven largely by CMV exposure. Several of the top co-occurrence clusters appeared to be linked to parvovirus B19, influenza, CMV and Epstein-Barr virus, according to a later analysis. In a later analysis, HLA-associated TCR beta chains showed more clonal expansion and lower generation probabilities than non-associated chains that were equally common.

In total, just over 650 healthy bone marrow donors made up the cohort. Cohort members were all nominally healthy when sampled, although unrecorded immune exposures were likely present. The donor was CMV seronegative and was included in the group of about 400 seronegative cohort members. Every donor gave a peripheral blood sample, and the peripheral blood mononuclear cells from that sample were used for TCR beta sequencing. Genomic DNA extraction from the blood cell samples was performed with the Qiagen DNeasy Blood Extraction Kit. Trimming removed 4 bases from V and 7 bases from J, leaving 16 bases between the germline ends. CDR1 is given as SGHDN and CDR2 as FVKESK, both from the germline V gene. The CDR3 runs 15 residues from the cysteine to the phenylalanine. Only the CDR3 portion is preserved as DNA: 45 bases, with reading frame beginning at the first base. Comment on this clone: Its antigen target is currently unknown. No much larger clonotype is one base removed from it; base qualities were not supplied.

Libraries were built with the immunoSEQ multiplex PCR assay. For the multiplex PCR, a mixture combining 60 forward primers for TCR Vbeta segments and 13 reverse primers for TCR Jbeta segments was used. Amplification of the CDR3 region of rearranged TCR beta genes was performed with a multiplex PCR assay on genomic DNA. The Illumina HiSeq System was used to sequence the amplified TCR beta libraries as 87-base-pair reads. The paper's data handling went like this. In a later analysis, 80 million or so unique TCR beta chains were counted across the 650 to 750 repertoires, and roughly 9.9 million of these chains were shared by at least two donors. Raw reads were error-corrected and collapsed into unique sequences with a nearest-neighbor algorithm that merged closely related sequences to remove PCR and sequencing errors. CDR3 sequences were aligned to IMGT reference sequences to assign V, D and J gene segments. Each retained sequence needed at least a six-nucleotide match to both a V gene segment and a J gene segment. Rearrangements were called productive when the CDR3 lacked stop codons and stayed in frame with V and J; all others were non-productive. Following IMGT convention, CDR3 was defined as the stretch from the second conserved V-encoded cysteine up to the conserved J-encoded phenylalanine. In an earlier analysis of more than 550 of the donors, sequences lacking an unambiguous match to a single V gene segment were excluded. In an earlier analysis of some 590 of the donors, a V segment was called functional when productive rearrangements were above 56.7%, and segregating when the standard deviation between donors exceeded 5%. To diagnose cytomegalovirus status from the catalog of TCR beta chain sequences, a statistical classification framework was built. In a later analysis, TCR nucleotide sequences were compared against IMGT/GENE-DB human TR gene sequences so that V and J genes could be assigned. A later analysis assigned CDR3 sequences and most-parsimonious VDJ recombination scenarios with the TCRdist pipeline. A later analysis defined each TCR beta chain by its CDR3 amino acid sequence plus V-gene family, and excluded reads lacking a unique V-gene family. In a later analysis, approximately 640 highly shared, low-generation-probability nucleotide sequences were removed to address suspected cross-contamination and a sequencing artifact. A later analysis calculated a clonal expansion index for each public chain from normalized within-repertoire ranks of inferred template counts. In a later analysis, generation probabilities were computed using a VDJ recombination model fitted to out-of-frame rearrangements, and the results were checked against IGoR. Hypergeometric tests were used in a later analysis to score TCR-TCR, TCR-HLA and TCR-CMV co-occurrence, with a repertoire-size bias correction applied to the TCR pairs. False discovery rates were estimated in a later analysis by permuting HLA or CMV assignments 20 times. In a later analysis, co-occurring TCRs were grouped with DBSCAN, and TCRdist sequence similarity was added when clustering was performed within HLA-allele-positive subsets. Repertoires with fewer than 30,000 or more than 120,000 public chains were left out of co-occurrence clustering, as were about 5 repertoires with anomalous nucleotide sharing. TCRdb holds this immuneACCESS table with in-frame rearrangements only. Some clones are missing; in checked studies, unresolved V genes explain under half, and the rest has no known cause. V and J calls and clone size are those listed in that table; D and trimming were worked out from the DNA. For this sample the table gives approximately 110,000 clones, of which roughly 80% were detected only once. The ten largest clones add up to around 0.24% of the sample.

This receptor was taken from a man in his fifties in good health and CMV-seronegative. Sequenced sample: PBMCs. Recombination connected TRBV14 to TRBJ1-4; perhaps TRBD1 is the D gene, with 6 bases matching. CDR3 loop: CASSPRDTGSEKLFF. Here is the DNA: TGTGCCAGCAGCCCTCGGGACACAGGGAGTGAAAAACTGTTTTTT.